Reported below is one TCR beta chain. This entry comes from a study of blood T cell repertoires in COVID-19. Sequenced by immunoSEQ multiplex PCR; TCRdb stores in-frame clones only, minus some. Here the sample spans tens of thousands of clones, 75% to 90% being singletons. The germline V gene has CDR1 WSHSY and CDR2 SAAADI. The CDR3 loop spans 14 amino acids. The V end lost 6 bases, the J end lost 2 bases, and 11 bases lay between the germline ends. The chain is built from TRBV10-2 and TRBJ1-5; tentative D call: TRBD1 (6 bases). Sequenced: peripheral blood. This receptor was taken from a human donor with acute or convalescent COVID-19. The donor label of this sample is uncertain. The CDR3 DNA follows: TGCGCCAGCAGCGTACAGGGAGGCAATCAGCCCCAGCATTTT. Amino acid sequence: CASSVQGGNQPQHF.